Below, 9 T cell receptor beta chains from the same sample are listed, as sequenced in a study of PD-1 blockade in mismatch repair-deficient tumors (dated by TCRdb to 2015 to 2018). The library came from the immunoSEQ multiplex PCR assay. What TCRdb holds here is the immuneACCESS table cut down to in-frame rearrangements. Part of the clones is not present; checked against another copy, under half of the missing clones reflect an unresolved V gene, and the others are unexplained. Present in this sample are over 100,000 clones, about 74% of which were seen just once. The top ten clones comprise about 5.1% of the sample. Sequencing was performed on peripheral blood, taken approximately 14 months after starting pembrolizumab. These receptors were taken from an adult with mismatch repair-deficient cancer.

Only one count was recorded for this clone. This chain joins TRBV7-3 and TRBJ1-1; 8 nucleotides agree with TRBD1. The CDR3 is 13 amino acids. The trim removed 5 bases at V and 4 bases at J, leaving 3 bases unmatched. Germline assignment: CDR1 SGHTA and CDR2 FQGTGA. CDR3 in amino acids: CASSPQGGTEAFF. The DNA for the CDR3 is TGTGCCAGCAGCCCACAGGGGGGCACTGAAGCTTTCTTT.

This clone was detected a few times. The V and J genes are TRBV28 and TRBJ1-5; the match to TRBD1 covers 7 bases. Germline trimming cut 7 bases from V and 4 bases from J; bases unmatched to any gene: 7. Germline assignment: CDR1 MDHEN and CDR2 SYDVKM. The CDR3 covers 14 residues. The DNA of the CDR3 is TGTGCCAGCACCTTGGGGACAGCTAATCAGCCCCAGCATTTT. Translating it yields CASTLGTANQPQHF.

The J gene is TRBJ2-1, the V gene TRBV2; D unresolved. The V end was cut by 1 base, the J end by 1 base, with 5 bases between. The germline gives CDR1 SNHLY, CDR2 FYNNEI. CDR3 length: 14 amino acids. The CDR3 nucleotides are TGTGCCAGCAGTGAAGGTTGGTCCTACAATGAGCAGTTCTTC. It translates to CASSEGWSYNEQFF.

The gene calls are TRBV15 and TRBJ1-5; tentatively, D is TRBD1 (5 bases). Per the germline V gene, CDR1 is LNHNV and CDR2 is YYDKDF (reference sequence). The CDR3 consists of 16 residues. V was clipped by 1 base and J by 4 bases, with 14 bases between them. The CDR3 sequence is CATSRALSRDNQPQHF. CDR3 sequence (DNA): TGTGCCACCAGCAGAGCCCTTTCCAGGGATAATCAGCCCCAGCATTTT.

This chain links TRBV5-4 with TRBJ1-2; a possible D gene is TRBD1 (6 bases). V was trimmed by 4 bases and J by 3 bases, leaving 22 bases between them. Germline V gene data show CDR1 as SGHNT and CDR2 as YYREEE (reference sequence). The CDR3 extends over 17 amino acids. The CDR3 protein is CASSHRGGAGDYYGYTF. CDR3 sequence (DNA): TGTGCCAGCAGCCACCGAGGGGGAGCTGGAGATTACTATGGCTACACCTTC.

The rearrangement links TRBV11-2 to TRBJ2-7; D remains unclear. Germline CDR1 is SGHAT and CDR2 is FQNNGV. CDR3 length equals 13 residues. Trimming removed 4 bases at V and 3 bases at J, with 10 bases between. CDR3 sequence reads: CASSSGPIYEQYF. The DNA of the CDR3 is TGTGCCAGCAGCTCCGGTCCCATCTACGAGCAGTACTTC.

This clone occurred once. CDR3 in amino acids: CASSLAPGRNTEAFF. The CDR3 DNA reads TGTGCCAGCAGCTTAGCCCCAGGGAGGAACACTGAAGCTTTCTTT. V is TRBV7-9 and J is TRBJ1-1; D may be TRBD1 (5 bases). The CDR3 loop spans 15 amino acids. Germline V CDR1 and CDR2: SEHNR, FQNEAQ (reference sequence). The ends were cut back, 0 bases at V and 1 base at J, with 9 bases in the middle.

V and J are TRBV11-3 and TRBJ2-1, with no clear D. Deletions cut 2 bases from V and 2 bases from J, with 7 bases between. The CDR3 has 14 amino acids. Germline CDR1 reads SGHNT; CDR2 reads YENEEA. The CDR3 protein is CASSLRLAYNEQFF. Written as DNA, the CDR3 is TGTGCCAGCAGCTTAAGGCTAGCCTACAATGAGCAGTTCTTC.

V gene TRBV6-1 combines with J gene TRBJ1-1, with 7 positions matching TRBD1. J was trimmed by 6 bases and V by 7 bases; bases with no gene match: 11. Germline CDR1 reads MNHNS; CDR2 reads SASEGT. This CDR3 has 14 residues. This CDR3 is CASTSYQGGAEAFF. Written as DNA, the CDR3 is TGTGCCAGCACCTCCTATCAGGGGGGGGCTGAAGCTTTCTTT.